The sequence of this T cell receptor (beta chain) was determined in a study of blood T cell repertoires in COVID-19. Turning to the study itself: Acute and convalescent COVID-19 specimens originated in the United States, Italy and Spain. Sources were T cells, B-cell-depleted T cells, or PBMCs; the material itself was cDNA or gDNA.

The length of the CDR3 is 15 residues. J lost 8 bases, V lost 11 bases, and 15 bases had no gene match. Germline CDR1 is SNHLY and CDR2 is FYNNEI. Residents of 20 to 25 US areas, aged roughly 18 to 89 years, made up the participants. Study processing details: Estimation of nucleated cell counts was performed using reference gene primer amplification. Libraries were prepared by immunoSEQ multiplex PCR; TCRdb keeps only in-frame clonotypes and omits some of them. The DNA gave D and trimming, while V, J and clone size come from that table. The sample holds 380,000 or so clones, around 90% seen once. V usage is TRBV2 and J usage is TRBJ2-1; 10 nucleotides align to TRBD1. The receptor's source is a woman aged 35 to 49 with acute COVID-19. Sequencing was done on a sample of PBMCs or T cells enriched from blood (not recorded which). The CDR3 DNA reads TGTGCCTCCGGGACGTGGGACAGGGGCACCTATGAGCAGTTCTTC. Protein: CASGTWDRGTYEQFF.